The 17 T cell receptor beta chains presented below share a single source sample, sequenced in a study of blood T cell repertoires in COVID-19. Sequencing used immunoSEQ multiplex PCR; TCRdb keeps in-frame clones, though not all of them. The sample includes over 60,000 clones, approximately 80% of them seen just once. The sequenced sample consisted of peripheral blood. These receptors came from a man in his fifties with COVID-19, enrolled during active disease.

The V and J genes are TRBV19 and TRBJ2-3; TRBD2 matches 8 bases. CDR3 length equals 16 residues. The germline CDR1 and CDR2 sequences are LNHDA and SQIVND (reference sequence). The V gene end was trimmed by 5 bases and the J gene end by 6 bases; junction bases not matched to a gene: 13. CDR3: CASSLLPEREIDTQYF. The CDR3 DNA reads TGTGCCAGTAGTCTCCTCCCCGAGCGGGAGATTGATACGCAGTATTTT. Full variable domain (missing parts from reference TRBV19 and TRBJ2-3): DGGITQSPKYLFRKEGQNVTLSCEQNLNHDAMYWYRQDPGQGLRLIYYSQIVNDFQKGDIAEGYSVSREKKESFPLTVTSAQKNPTAFYLCASSLLPEREIDTQYFGPGTRLTVL.

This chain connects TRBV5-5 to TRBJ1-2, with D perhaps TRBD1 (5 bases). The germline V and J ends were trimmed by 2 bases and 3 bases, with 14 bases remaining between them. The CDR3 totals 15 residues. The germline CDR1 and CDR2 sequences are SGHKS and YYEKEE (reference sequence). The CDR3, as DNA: TGTGCCAGCAGCTTAGGGGAGGCGGTGTACTATGGCTACACCTTC. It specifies CASSLGEAVYYGYTF. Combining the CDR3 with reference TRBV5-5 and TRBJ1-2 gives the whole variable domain DAGVTQSPTHLIKTRGQQVTLRCSPISGHKSVSWYQQVLGQGPQFIFQYYEKEERGRGNFPDRFSARQFPNYSSELNVNALLLGDSALYLCASSLGEAVYYGYTFGSGTRLTVV.

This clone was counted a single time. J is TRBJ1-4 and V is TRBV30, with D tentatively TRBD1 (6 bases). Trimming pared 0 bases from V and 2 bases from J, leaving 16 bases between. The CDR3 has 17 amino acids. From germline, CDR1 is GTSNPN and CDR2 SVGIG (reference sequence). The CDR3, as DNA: TGTGCCTGGAGTGTAGGGATGGGGGCCTCTACTAATGAAAAACTGTTTTTT. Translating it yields CAWSVGMGASTNEKLFF.

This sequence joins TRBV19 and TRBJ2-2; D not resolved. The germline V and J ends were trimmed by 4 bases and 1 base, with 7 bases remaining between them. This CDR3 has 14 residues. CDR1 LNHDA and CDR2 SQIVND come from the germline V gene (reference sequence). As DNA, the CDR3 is TGTGCCAGTAGTAGTACCGGGAACACCGGGGAGCTGTTTTTT. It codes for CASSSTGNTGELFF.

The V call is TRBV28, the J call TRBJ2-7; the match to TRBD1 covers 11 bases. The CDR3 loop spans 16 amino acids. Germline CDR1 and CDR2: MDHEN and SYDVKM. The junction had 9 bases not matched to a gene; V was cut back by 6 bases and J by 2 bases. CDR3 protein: CASRPRGTGGTYEQYF. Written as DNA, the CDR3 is TGTGCCAGCAGACCCCGAGGGACAGGGGGTACCTACGAGCAGTACTTC.

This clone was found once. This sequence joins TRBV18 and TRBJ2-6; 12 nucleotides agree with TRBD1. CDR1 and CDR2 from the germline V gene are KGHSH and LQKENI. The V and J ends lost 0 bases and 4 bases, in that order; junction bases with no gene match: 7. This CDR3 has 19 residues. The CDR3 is CASSPPPGTGGEGANVLTF. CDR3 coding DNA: TGTGCCAGCTCACCACCCCCCGGGACAGGGGGCGAAGGGGCCAACGTCCTGACTTTC.

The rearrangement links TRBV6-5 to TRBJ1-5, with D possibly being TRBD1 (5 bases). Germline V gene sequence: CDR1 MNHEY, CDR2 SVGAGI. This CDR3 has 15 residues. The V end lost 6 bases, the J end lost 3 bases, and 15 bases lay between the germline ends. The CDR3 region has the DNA TGTGCCAGCAGGATTGAAACAGGATTCAATCAGCCCCAGCATTTT. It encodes CASRIETGFNQPQHF.

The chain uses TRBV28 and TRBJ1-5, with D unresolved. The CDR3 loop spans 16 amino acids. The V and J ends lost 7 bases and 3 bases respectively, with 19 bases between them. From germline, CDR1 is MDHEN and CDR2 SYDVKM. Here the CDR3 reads CASIPVGRPLNQPQHF. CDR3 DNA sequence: TGTGCCAGCATCCCGGTTGGGAGGCCTCTCAATCAGCCCCAGCATTTT.

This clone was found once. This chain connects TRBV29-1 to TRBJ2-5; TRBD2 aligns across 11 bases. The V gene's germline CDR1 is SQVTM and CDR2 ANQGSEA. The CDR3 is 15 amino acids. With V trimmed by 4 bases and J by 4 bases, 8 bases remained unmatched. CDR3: CSVVLTSGSRETQYF. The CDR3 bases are TGCAGCGTTGTACTAACTAGCGGGAGCCGAGAGACCCAGTACTTC.

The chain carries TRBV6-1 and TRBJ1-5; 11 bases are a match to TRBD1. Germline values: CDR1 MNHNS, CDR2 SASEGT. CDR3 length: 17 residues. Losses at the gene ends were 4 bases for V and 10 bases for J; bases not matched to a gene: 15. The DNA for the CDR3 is TGTGCCAGCAGTGTTAAGGACAGGGGGCTCCCATTAGACCCCCAGCATTTT. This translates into CASSVKDRGLPLDPQHF.

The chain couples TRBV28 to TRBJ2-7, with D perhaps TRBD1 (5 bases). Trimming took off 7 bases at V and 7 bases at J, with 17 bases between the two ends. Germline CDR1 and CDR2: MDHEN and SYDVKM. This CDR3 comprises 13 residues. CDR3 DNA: TGTGCCAGCAAAGGCCAAGGGGCAGGGGAGCAGTACTTC. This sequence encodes CASKGQGAGEQYF.

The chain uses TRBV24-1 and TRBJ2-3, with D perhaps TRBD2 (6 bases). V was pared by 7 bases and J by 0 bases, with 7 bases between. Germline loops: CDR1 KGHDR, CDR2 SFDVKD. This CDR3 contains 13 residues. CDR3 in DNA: TGTGCCACCAGCGGGACTAGCACAGATACGCAGTATTTT. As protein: CATSGTSTDTQYF.

The CDR3 nucleotides are TGTGCCACCAGTGAACCTTCCGGGACAGGGTTTGCCGGGGAGCTGTTTTTT. Its translation: CATSEPSGTGFAGELFF. The V gene is TRBV24-1, the J gene TRBJ2-2, with TRBD1 matching 9 bases. Germline values: CDR1 KGHDR, CDR2 SFDVKD. Unmatched junction bases numbered 11, after V lost 4 bases and J lost 6 bases. The CDR3 spans 17 residues.

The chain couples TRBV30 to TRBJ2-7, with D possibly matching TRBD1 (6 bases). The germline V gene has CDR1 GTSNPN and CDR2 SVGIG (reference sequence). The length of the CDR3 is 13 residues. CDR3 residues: CAAADRRMNEQYF. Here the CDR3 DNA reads TGTGCTGCGGCGGACAGACGGATGAACGAGCAGTACTTC.

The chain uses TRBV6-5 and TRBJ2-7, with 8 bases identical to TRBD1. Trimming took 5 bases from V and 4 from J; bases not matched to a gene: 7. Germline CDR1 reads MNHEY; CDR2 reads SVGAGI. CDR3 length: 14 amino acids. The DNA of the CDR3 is TGTGCCAGCAGTCCAACAGGGGGACCATACGAGCAGTACTTC. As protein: CASSPTGGPYEQYF.

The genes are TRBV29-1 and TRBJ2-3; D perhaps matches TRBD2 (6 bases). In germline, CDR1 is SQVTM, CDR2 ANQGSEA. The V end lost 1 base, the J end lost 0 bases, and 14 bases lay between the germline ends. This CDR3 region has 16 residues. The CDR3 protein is CSVEGISSGSTDTQYF. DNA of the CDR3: TGCAGCGTTGAAGGAATATCCAGCGGGAGCACAGATACGCAGTATTTT.

Here the CDR3 reads CASSQTGVNQPQHF. For the CDR3, the DNA is TGTGCCAGCAGCCAAACAGGGGTCAATCAGCCCCAGCATTTT. V is TRBV14 and J is TRBJ1-5; TRBD1 matches at 7 bases. There are 14 residues in the CDR3. The ends lost 2 bases at V and 3 bases at J; junction bases unmatched: 1. Germline V CDR1 and CDR2: SGHDN, FVKESK. Looking up the rest from reference TRBV14 and TRBJ1-5 gives the full variable domain: EAGVTQFPSHSVIEKGQTVTLRCDPISGHDNLYWYRRVMGKEIKFLLHFVKESKQDESGMPNNRFLAERTGGTYSTLKVQPAELEDSGVYFCASSQTGVNQPQHFGDGTRLSIL.